This T cell receptor (beta chain) was profiled in a study of radiotherapy plus CTLA-4 blockade in lung cancer. Points from the study as a whole: In blood, tumor-derived TCR clones expanded after radiotherapy plus ipilimumab.

Lung cancer patients with chemo-refractory metastatic non-small-cell disease were given focal radiation plus CTLA-4 blockade with ipilimumab. In regard to this clone: Its antigen is unidentified.

Method: immunoSEQ multiplex PCR; TCRdb's copy keeps in-frame clones and lacks some. The sample has about 60,000 clones, 77% seen once; the top ten hold 3% to 4%. The sample here was peripheral blood, taken from a patient treated with radiotherapy plus ipilimumab. The TCR was taken from a human donor with non-small cell lung cancer who had a partial response to radiotherapy plus ipilimumab.

The CDR3 bases are TGTGCCAGCAGCTTGGAAGTCAGCTACGAGCAGTACTTC. Amino acid sequence: CASSLEVSYEQYF. V is TRBV5-6 and J is TRBJ2-7; D not resolved. V lost 0 bases to trimming and J lost 3 bases, with 7 bases between them. CDR1 and CDR2 from the germline V gene are SGHDT and YYEEEE. The length of the CDR3 is 13 residues.